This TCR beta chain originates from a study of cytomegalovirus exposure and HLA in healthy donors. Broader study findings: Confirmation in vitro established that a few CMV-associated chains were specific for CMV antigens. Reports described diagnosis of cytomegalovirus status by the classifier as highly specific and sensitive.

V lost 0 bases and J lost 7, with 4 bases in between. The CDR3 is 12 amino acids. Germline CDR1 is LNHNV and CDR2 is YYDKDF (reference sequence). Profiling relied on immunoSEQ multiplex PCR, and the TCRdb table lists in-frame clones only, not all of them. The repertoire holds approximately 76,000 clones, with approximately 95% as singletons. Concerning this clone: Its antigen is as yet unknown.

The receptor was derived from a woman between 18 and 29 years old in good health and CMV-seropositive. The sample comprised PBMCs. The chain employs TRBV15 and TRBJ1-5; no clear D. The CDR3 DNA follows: TGTGCCACCAGCAGAGACCTCCAGCCCCAGCATTTT. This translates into CATSRDLQPQHF.